This TCR beta chain was found in a study of T cell changes during pregnancy in multiple sclerosis. Trimming cost V 0 bases and J 10 bases, with 6 bases left between them. The CDR3 sequence is 10 residues long. CDR1 and CDR2 (germline): SQVTM, ANQGSEA. TCRdb keeps only in-frame clones here, not all; method: immunoSEQ multiplex PCR. Of around 21,000 clones in the sample, around nine tenths were seen once. The TCR sequence derives from a female donor in good health, enrolled as a control in a pregnancy study. The chain links TRBV29-1 to TRBJ1-1; possibly TRBD1 for D (5 bases). The starting material was CD8+ T cells from peripheral blood mononuclear cells, obtained after pregnancy. The CDR3 protein is CSVEEGVAFF. CDR3 in DNA: TGCAGCGTTGAAGAAGGGGTAGCTTTCTTT.